This entry lists 32 T cell receptor beta chains sequenced from one sample in a study of blood T cell repertoires in COVID-19. Sequenced by immunoSEQ multiplex PCR; TCRdb stores in-frame clones only, minus some. The sample holds roughly 110,000 clones; 71% are singletons and the top ten take approximately 0.9%. The sample taken for sequencing was peripheral blood. These receptors were obtained from a human donor with acute or convalescent COVID-19. The donor label of this sample is uncertain.

This clone was seen only once. The chain combines TRBV7-2 with TRBJ2-2; D is perhaps TRBD2 (5 bases). Germline loops: CDR1 SGHTA, CDR2 FQGNSA. The CDR3 has 13 residues. V was pared by 5 bases and J by 5 bases, with 9 bases between. In nucleotides, the CDR3 is TGTGCCAGCAGCCCTCGGGGAACCGGGGAGCTGTTTTTT. It encodes CASSPRGTGELFF.

Notes on this clone: The junction and the germline gene differ at one end; a read error may be behind it. The same CDR3 also results from other DNA sequences found in this sample. This sequence joins TRBV6-5 and TRBJ1-6, with TRBD1 matching 9 bases. The CDR3 sequence is 16 residues long. Looked up from germline, CDR1 is MNHEY and CDR2 is SVGAGI. The CDR3 nucleotides read TGTGCCAGCAGTTATAATGGACAGGGGAATAATTCACCTCTCCACTTT. It translates to CASSYNGQGNNSPLHF.

The chain combines TRBV28 with TRBJ1-4; D ambiguous. Germline V gives CDR1 MDHEN, CDR2 SYDVKM. This CDR3 is built from 12 residues. Trimming removed 6 bases at V and 7 bases at J, with 9 bases between. The CDR3 DNA is TGTGCCAGCAGGGAGGGTGGTGAAAAACTGTTTTTT. This encodes CASREGGEKLFF.

This clone was counted only a few times. V usage is TRBV29-1 and J usage is TRBJ1-3; no definite D call. The ends were cut back, 7 bases at V and 2 bases at J, with 12 bases in the middle. Germline-derived CDR1 and CDR2 are SQVTM and ANQGSEA. The CDR3 has 13 amino acids. The CDR3 is CSARGGTGNTIYF. The CDR3 DNA sequence: TGCAGCGCCCGAGGAGGGACTGGAAACACCATATATTTT.

The chain couples TRBV19 to TRBJ1-5; 9 bases align to TRBD1. There are 15 residues in the CDR3. After removal of 6 bases from V and 7 bases from J, the junction contained 10 bases not matched to a gene. Germline loops: CDR1 LNHDA, CDR2 SQIVND (reference sequence). CDR3 in amino acids: CASRDRDRAGQPQHF. The CDR3 nucleotides are TGTGCCAGTAGAGACCGGGACAGGGCTGGCCAGCCCCAGCATTTT.

V gene TRBV27 combines with J gene TRBJ1-3, with no clear D. Per the germline V gene, CDR1 is MNHEY and CDR2 is SMNVEV (reference sequence). This CDR3 spans 18 amino acids. Trimming removed 6 bases from V and 0 bases from J, with 21 bases in between. CDR3 bases: TGTGCCAGCAGCCGATACCTCCCGGGAGCGACCTCTGGAAACACCATATATTTT. Residues: CASSRYLPGATSGNTIYF.

The chain employs TRBV3-1 (or the pseudogene TRBV3-2) and TRBJ1-1; 7 positions match TRBD1. The germline CDR1 and CDR2 sequences are LGHDT and YNNKEL (reference sequence). The trim removed 3 bases at V and 7 bases at J, leaving 11 bases unmatched. The CDR3 is made up of 15 amino acids. The CDR3 nucleotides read TGTGCCAGCAGCCATATCTCCAGGGGGACCAGTGAAGCTTTCTTT. Its translation is CASSHISRGTSEAFF.

For the CDR3, the DNA is TGTGCCAGCAGAGTCGGTGGGACAGGGAATAGAGAGCAGTACTTC. It translates to CASRVGGTGNREQYF. This chain links TRBV28 with TRBJ2-7; 9 nucleotides match TRBD1. CDR3 length: 15 amino acids. J lost 7 bases, V lost 6 bases, and 13 bases had no gene match. Germline V lookup: CDR1 MDHEN, CDR2 SYDVKM.

This sequence joins TRBV30 and TRBJ2-5; TRBD1 matches at 11 bases. From germline, CDR1 is GTSNPN and CDR2 SVGIG (reference sequence). This CDR3 is built from 14 residues. The ends lost 2 bases at V and 3 bases at J; junction bases unmatched: 2. As DNA, the CDR3 is TGTGCCTGGAGTCGGACAGGGGGCGAAGAGACCCAGTACTTC. Translated: CAWSRTGGEETQYF. Variable domain in full (rest from reference TRBV30 and TRBJ2-5): SQTIHQWPATLVQPVGSPLSLECTVEGTSNPNLYWYRQAAGRGLQLLFYSVGIGQISSEVPQNLSASRPQDRQFILSSKKLLLSDSGFYLCAWSRTGGEETQYFGPGTRLLVL.

This clone was counted a few times. The CDR3 loop is CASSQGTSRSYEQYF. The CDR3 bases are TGCGCCAGCAGCCAAGGGACTAGCAGGTCCTACGAGCAGTACTTC. The V and J genes are TRBV4-1 and TRBJ2-7; the match to TRBD2 covers 8 bases. Germline V gene data show CDR1 as MGHRA and CDR2 as YSYEKL. Trimming took 1 base from V and 1 from J; bases not matched to a gene: 3. The CDR3 runs to 15 residues.

The J gene is TRBJ1-4, the V gene TRBV7-9; no clear D gene. The germline CDR1 and CDR2 sequences are SEHNR and FQNEAQ (reference sequence). V was cut by 5 bases and J by 8 bases, with 18 bases left in between. There are 15 residues in the CDR3. This CDR3 reads CASSQEGRTGEKLFF. The CDR3 region has the DNA TGTGCCAGCAGCCAAGAAGGCAGGACGGGGGAAAAACTGTTTTTT.

For the CDR3, the DNA is TGTGCCAGCAGCCCCGCCGGCGGTAATGAAAAACTGTTTTTT. This encodes CASSPAGGNEKLFF. This chain joins TRBV9 and TRBJ1-4; D is uncertain. The CDR3 consists of 14 residues. Trimming left V 4 bases short and J 4 bases short, with 11 bases between. Germline values: CDR1 SGDLS, CDR2 YYNGEE.

The V and J genes are TRBV4-1 and TRBJ1-6, with a tentative D call TRBD1 (5 bases). CDR1 and CDR2 from the germline V gene are MGHRA and YSYEKL. This CDR3 comprises 14 residues. Trimming removed 4 bases from V and 11 bases from J, with 15 bases in between. CDR3 protein: CASSRGQSTTPLHF. The CDR3 coding sequence is TGCGCCAGCAGCCGTGGACAATCTACAACACCCCTCCACTTT.

The V and J genes are TRBV20-1 and TRBJ2-3; TRBD2 agrees at 7 bases. The junction had 7 bases not matched to a gene; V was cut back by 3 bases and J by 4 bases. The CDR3 runs 14 residues. Germline V lookup: CDR1 DFQATT, CDR2 SNEGSKA (reference sequence). The CDR3 DNA is TGCAGTGCTAGTAGTGGACTAGTGGCAGATACGCAGTATTTT. It specifies CSASSGLVADTQYF.

This clone was detected only a few times. This chain links TRBV7-2 with TRBJ2-4, with 7 bases lining up with TRBD2. V gave up 5 bases and J gave up 2 bases; unmatched junction bases: 9. From germline, CDR1 is SGHTA and CDR2 FQGNSA. CDR3 length: 16 amino acids. The CDR3: CASSVQGAGSKNIQYF. CDR3 DNA sequence: TGTGCCAGCAGCGTCCAGGGAGCGGGGTCCAAAAACATTCAGTACTTC.

The V gene is TRBV28, the J gene TRBJ2-3; 8 nucleotides match TRBD1. Germline V gene sequence: CDR1 MDHEN, CDR2 SYDVKM. Trimming took 5 bases from V and 0 from J; bases not matched to a gene: 7. The CDR3 contains 16 residues. CDR3 sequence reads: CASSPGTGPSTDTQYF. The CDR3 DNA sequence: TGTGCCAGCAGTCCGGGGACAGGTCCTAGCACAGATACGCAGTATTTT.

The rearrangement joins TRBV6-5 to TRBJ1-2; the D gene is possibly TRBD1 (5 bases). The CDR3 contains 15 residues. Trimming took off 4 bases at V and 4 bases at J, with 16 bases between the two ends. Germline values: CDR1 MNHEY, CDR2 SVGAGI. The CDR3 DNA is TGTGCCAGCAGTTCAGGGCCCAGGCTAGGCTATGGCTACACCTTC. This codes for CASSSGPRLGYGYTF.

The chain couples TRBV6-5 to TRBJ2-1; TRBD1 agrees at 7 bases. CDR1 and CDR2 (germline): MNHEY, SVGAGI. The CDR3 extends over 12 amino acids. Losses at the gene ends were 6 bases for V and 13 bases for J; bases not matched to a gene: 9. CDR3 DNA: TGTGCCAGCAGAGACAGGGTAGGGGGCCAGTTCTTC. Amino acids: CASRDRVGGQFF.

This chain uses TRBV7-8 with TRBJ1-5; 7 bases map to TRBD1. V lost 2 bases to trimming and J lost 4 bases; unmatched junction nucleotides: 2. This CDR3 spans 14 amino acids. CDR1 and CDR2 (germline): SGHVS, FQNEAQ. CDR3 loop: CASSLRQGNQPQHF. CDR3 sequence (DNA): TGTGCCAGCAGCTTAAGACAGGGAAATCAGCCCCAGCATTTT.

CDR3 region: CSASYRGHDYGYTF. In DNA form, the CDR3 reads TGCAGTGCTAGTTACAGGGGCCATGACTATGGCTACACCTTC. The J gene is TRBJ1-2, the V gene TRBV20-1; 7 bases fit TRBD1. Germline V gives CDR1 DFQATT, CDR2 SNEGSKA (reference sequence). CDR3 length: 14 amino acids. V shed 3 bases and J 3 bases; nucleotides not matched to a gene: 7.

For this clone: A much bigger clone sits one base away, suggesting this may be a read error. The V gene is TRBV5-1, the J gene TRBJ1-2; maybe TRBD1 (5 bases). V was trimmed by 0 bases and J by 8 bases, leaving 17 bases between them. Germline CDR1 SGHRS, CDR2 YFSETQ. The CDR3 runs 15 residues. The DNA of the CDR3 is TGCGCCAGCAGCTTGGCGGGGGGGACTATCGGGGGCTACACCTTC. It yields the protein CASSLAGGTIGGYTF.

This clone was counted a few times. V gene TRBV5-5 combines with J gene TRBJ1-1; maybe TRBD1 (5 bases). Germline CDR1 is SGHKS and CDR2 is YYEKEE (reference sequence). Trimming removed 2 bases at V and 0 bases at J, with 8 bases between. The CDR3 extends over 14 amino acids. The CDR3 DNA reads as TGTGCCAGCAGCTTTGGGGGGATGAACACTGAAGCTTTCTTT. It encodes CASSFGGMNTEAFF.

In this sample, this clone turned up many times. The chain couples TRBV5-1 to TRBJ2-2, with TRBD1 matching over 9 bases. CDR3 length: 15 residues. Trimming took 2 bases from V and 3 from J; bases not matched to a gene: 2. Germline values: CDR1 SGHRS, CDR2 YFSETQ. CDR3 in amino acids: CASSFRTGDTGELFF. The CDR3, as DNA: TGCGCCAGCAGCTTTCGGACAGGGGACACCGGGGAGCTGTTTTTT.

The chain couples TRBV27 to TRBJ2-1; 11 bases fit TRBD2. The CDR3 consists of 16 residues. V trimming: 5 bases; J trimming: 11 bases; junction bases outside the gene matches: 14. Germline V gene sequence: CDR1 MNHEY, CDR2 SMNVEV (reference sequence). For the CDR3, the DNA is TGTGCCAGCAGTCCAAACCCTAGCGGGGGGTTGAATCAGCAGTTCTTC. Protein: CASSPNPSGGLNQQFF.

V and J are TRBV3-1 (or the pseudogene TRBV3-2) and TRBJ1-5; D remains ambiguous. Trimming removed 4 bases from V and 2 bases from J, with 15 bases in between. There are 16 residues in the CDR3. Germline values: CDR1 LGHDT, CDR2 YNNKEL (reference sequence). This chain's CDR3 is CASSPEAGIGNQPQHF. The CDR3 DNA is TGTGCCAGCAGCCCTGAAGCGGGAATTGGCAATCAGCCCCAGCATTTT.

There are a few counts of this clone. The rearrangement uses TRBV7-8 and TRBJ1-1; D unclear. The germline V gene encodes CDR1 SGHVS and CDR2 FQNEAQ. The CDR3 runs 15 residues. Between the trimmed V and J ends, which lost 4 bases and 1 base, there was a span of 13 bases. CDR3 sequence: CASSSGSTPNTEAFF. CDR3 bases: TGTGCCAGCAGCTCTGGCTCCACGCCGAACACTGAAGCTTTCTTT. The variable domain in full, completed from reference TRBV7-8 and TRBJ1-1, reads GAGVSQSPRYKVAKRGQDVALRCDPISGHVSLFWYQQALGQGPEFLTYFQNEAQLDKSGLPSDRFFAERPEGSVSTLKIQRTQQEDSAVYLCASSSGSTPNTEAFFGQGTRLTVV.

The rearrangement joins TRBV18 to TRBJ1-4; D might be TRBD1 (5 bases). Trimming stripped 5 bases from V and 2 bases from J, with 9 bases between. From germline, CDR1 is KGHSH and CDR2 LQKENI. The length of the CDR3 is 14 residues. CDR3 bases: TGTGCCAGCTCAATAAGGGGTACTAATGAAAAACTGTTTTTT. It encodes CASSIRGTNEKLFF.

The chain is built from TRBV15 and TRBJ2-2; tentatively, D is TRBD1 (6 bases). V was pared by 5 bases and J by 5 bases, with 12 bases between. Looked up from germline, CDR1 is LNHNV and CDR2 is YYDKDF (reference sequence). CDR3 length: 14 residues. Here the CDR3 reads CATSPRQETGELFF. DNA of the CDR3: TGTGCCACCAGCCCTAGACAGGAGACCGGGGAGCTGTTTTTT.

The gene calls are TRBV18 and TRBJ1-2, with 8 bases matching TRBD1. The V gene end was trimmed by 0 bases and the J gene end by 7 bases; junction bases not matched to a gene: 4. CDR1 is KGHSH and CDR2 is LQKENI in the germline V gene. CDR3 length equals 14 residues. The CDR3 sequence is CASSPPSGGGGYTF. The CDR3 DNA reads as TGTGCCAGCTCACCACCTTCAGGGGGCGGTGGCTACACCTTC.

The rearrangement uses TRBV20-1 and TRBJ2-1; 9 bases are shared with TRBD2. CDR3 length: 17 amino acids. The germline CDR1 and CDR2 sequences are DFQATT and SNEGSKA (reference sequence). J was trimmed by 3 bases and V by 3 bases; bases with no gene match: 12. The CDR3 spells CSASPGGGALSYNEQFF. CDR3 sequence (DNA): TGCAGTGCTAGTCCCGGCGGGGGGGCCCTGAGCTACAATGAGCAGTTCTTC.

The chain couples TRBV6-6 to TRBJ1-1; D may be TRBD1 (5 bases). The V gene lost 5 bases and the J gene lost 4 bases, with 20 bases spanning the gap. The CDR3 contains 16 residues. From germline, CDR1 is MNHNY and CDR2 SVGAGI (reference sequence). Written as DNA, the CDR3 is TGTGCCAGCAGTGCGCCTCCGGGGCGGAGGGGCACTGAAGCTTTCTTT. Translation gives CASSAPPGRRGTEAFF.

V is TRBV19 and J is TRBJ1-5, with D tentatively TRBD1 (6 bases). The V and J ends lost 7 bases and 0 bases respectively, with 10 bases between them. Germline CDR1 reads LNHDA; CDR2 reads SQIVND (reference sequence). The CDR3 sequence is 14 residues long. For the CDR3, the DNA is TGTGCCAGTACCGGACAGTTTAGCAATCAGCCCCAGCATTTT. The encoded protein is CASTGQFSNQPQHF.